The 16 T cell receptor beta chains listed next were all sequenced from one sample in a study of tissue T cells after allogeneic stem cell transplantation. Clones were read by immunoSEQ multiplex PCR, and TCRdb kept only the in-frame ones, dropping some. The sample carries roughly 5,000 clones, 45% to 50% recorded once. Time point in this sample: mouse harvest day 14 after allogeneic transplant. The graft held 10^6 splenic CD5+ T cells and 10^7 T-cell-depleted bone marrow cells. The sample was gut tissue. These receptor sequences come from a female BALB/c mouse given C57BL/6 T cells with graft-versus-host disease after an allogeneic hematopoietic cell transplant.

This clone is large in the sample. Germline and genes: mouse. With the read ending 1 residue before the CDR3 end, the germline J gene is used to fill in that end. The chain combines TRBV3 with TRBJ2-7, with 8 nucleotides matching TRBD2. Germline loops: CDR1 SNHLY, CDR2 FYNGKV (reference sequence). V was pared by 2 bases and J by 3 bases, with 3 bases of the junction left unmatched. This CDR3 contains 14 residues. CDR3 region: CASSLLWGDYEQYF. The CDR3 DNA, read in part, is TGTGCCAGCAGCTTACTCTGGGGGGACTATGAACAGTAC.

This clone was seen only a few times. Genes and germline come from the mouse. The CDR3 extends 1 residue past the end of the read, so its final part is completed from the germline J gene. V usage is TRBV15 and J usage is TRBJ2-1; TRBD1 or TRBD2 may be the D gene (5 bases each). Trimming stripped 6 bases from V and 3 bases from J, with 15 bases between. Germline loops: CDR1 SGHND, CDR2 FRSKSL. This CDR3 comprises 15 residues. CDR3 in amino acids: CASSLGRAFYAEQFF. CDR3 DNA (partial): TGTGCCAGCAGCCTGGGCAGGGCCTTCTATGCTGAGCAGTTC.

About this clone itself: Any gene name here is a mouse gene name. The read stops 1 residue short of the end of the CDR3; the missing end is completed from the germline J gene. The genes are TRBV26 and TRBJ2-7; weak D call: TRBD1 (5 bases). The CDR3 loop spans 13 amino acids. The V gene lost 3 bases and the J gene lost 4 bases, with 10 bases spanning the gap. CDR1 KGHPV and CDR2 FQNQEV come from the germline V gene (reference sequence). The DNA read from the CDR3 is TGTGCCAGCAGTCTACGACAGACATATGAACAGTAC. Its translation is CASSLRQTYEQY. The complete CDR3 protein is CASSLRQTYEQYF.

In its sample, this clone was seen once. Mouse germline and gene names are used. This chain's CDR3 is CASSPPPDYTF. The covered CDR3 bases are TGTGCCAGCTCCCCGCCCCCCGACTACACC. The V call is TRBV12-1, the J call TRBJ1-2; no clear D. The CDR3 is cut off 1 residue early in the read; its end comes from the germline J gene. Germline V lookup: CDR1 SGHSN, CDR2 HYEKVE. The ends were cut back, 4 bases at V and 6 bases at J, with 8 bases in the middle. CDR3 size: 11 residues.

Worth noting for this clone: The germline and genes are mouse ones. The part of the CDR3 DNA that was read is TGTGCCAGCAGCTTAGAGGGGAGCACAGAAGTCTTC. This gives the protein CASSLEGSTEVF. The full CDR3 protein reads CASSLEGSTEVFF. This chain joins TRBV3 and TRBJ1-1, with D maybe TRBD1 (5 bases). Sequencing ends 1 residue short of the CDR3 end; the germline J gene provides the rest. From germline, CDR1 is SNHLY and CDR2 FYNGKV (reference sequence). V was cut by 1 base and J by 4 bases, with 7 bases left in between. This CDR3 contains 13 residues.

A remark on this clone: Gene names and germline refer to mouse. The read ends 1 residue shy of where the CDR3 ends; the end is completed using the germline J gene. This sequence joins TRBV12-1 and TRBJ2-3, with 8 positions matching TRBD2. Germline V lookup: CDR1 SGHSN, CDR2 HYEKVE. The CDR3 length is 15 residues. V lost 0 bases and J lost 0; bases outside the gene matches: 1. The DNA read from the CDR3 is TGTGCCAGCTCTCTCGGGGGGGCTAGTGCAGAAACGCTGTAT. It specifies CASSLGGASAETLY. The CDR3 in full is CASSLGGASAETLYF.

Judged by abundance, this clone is medium-sized (0.01 to 0.1%). Genes and germline are mouse. CDR3 DNA, as far as it was read: TGTGCCAGCATCCCGGACTGGACCTATGCTGAGCAGTTC. This gives the protein CASIPDWTYAEQF. The entire CDR3 sequence reads CASIPDWTYAEQFF. V gene TRBV19 combines with J gene TRBJ2-1, with 7 bases fitting TRBD2. With the read ending 1 residue before the CDR3 end, the germline J gene is used to fill in that end. CDR3 length: 14 amino acids. Germline CDR1 FNHDT, CDR2 SITEND (reference sequence). V shed 6 bases, J shed 3 bases, and the junction held 6 bases outside the gene matches.

This clone is medium-sized in the sample. Gene names are mouse gene names. The read finishes 1 residue shy of the CDR3 end, and the germline J gene is used to complete it. The chain joins TRBV19 to TRBJ2-5; 7 nucleotides align to TRBD2. V lost 5 bases, J lost 6 bases, and 6 bases stayed unmatched. The CDR3 is 13 amino acids. The germline CDR1 and CDR2 sequences are FNHDT and SITEND (reference sequence). The sequenced part of the CDR3 DNA is TGTGCCAGCAGACCCTGGGGGACGGACACCCAGTAC. Translation: CASRPWGTDTQY. The whole CDR3 protein reads CASRPWGTDTQYF.

Comments on this clone: One end of the junction is discordant with germline, which a read error may explain. Gene names and germline match the mouse. Additional DNA sequences in this sample encode the identical CDR3. The sequenced part of the CDR3 DNA is TGTGCCAGCAGCTTGTGGGGGCGGAACTCCGACTACACC. It is translated as CASSLWGRNSDYT. The CDR3 in full is CASSLWGRNSDYTF. This rearrangement joins TRBV29 to TRBJ1-2, with D tentatively TRBD1 (6 bases). The CDR3 goes on 1 residue after the read ends, and that part is filled in from the germline J gene. Germline V lookup: CDR1 MSHET, CDR2 SYDVDS. This CDR3 has 14 residues.

As regards this clone: These gene names are mouse names. The read terminates 1 residue before the CDR3 end, so the remaining end is supplied by the germline J gene. The genes are TRBV12-2 and TRBJ2-3; D is unresolved. The CDR3 totals 15 residues. V was trimmed by 0 bases and J by 1 base, leaving 10 bases between them. The V gene's germline CDR1 is SGHLS and CDR2 HYDKME. Partial CDR3 DNA: TGTGCCAGCTCTCTCGGCCCCTTCGGTGCAGAAACGCTGTAT. Translated: CASSLGPFGAETLY. The full CDR3 protein is CASSLGPFGAETLYF.

Remarks on this clone: Mouse germline and gene names are used. The read gets to within 1 residue of the CDR3 end, and the germline J gene fills in the rest. The rearrangement joins TRBV23 to TRBJ2-5. CDR1 and CDR2 from the germline V gene are KGHTA and FQNQQP. The CDR3 has 10 amino acids. CDR3 protein: CSSSPGTQYF. The CDR3 bases that were read are TGCTCCAGCAGTCCCGGGACCCAGTAC. Variable domain in full (rest from reference TRBV23 and TRBJ2-5): DAAVTQKPRYLIKMKGQEAEMKCIPEKGHTAVFWYQQKQSKELKFLIYFQNQQPLDQIDMVKERFSAVCPSSSLCSLGIRTCEAEDSALYLCSSSPGTQYFGPGTRLLVL.

As to this clone: Gene labels here are mouse ones. Sequencing ends 1 residue short of the CDR3 end; the germline J gene provides the rest. The V gene is TRBV29, the J gene TRBJ2-5; no firm D call. V was pared by 5 bases and J by 7 bases, with 7 bases between. Germline CDR1 MSHET, CDR2 SYDVDS. This CDR3 has 11 amino acids. The sequenced part of the CDR3 DNA is TGTGCTAGCAGTCCTTCAAACACCCAGTAC. It yields the protein CASSPSNTQY. The entire CDR3 protein reads CASSPSNTQYF.

Turning to this clone: Any gene name here is a mouse gene name. The CDR3 sequence is CASRYRVDTEVFF. The covered CDR3 bases are TGTGCCAGCAGGTACAGGGTAGACACAGAAGTCTTC. The V call is TRBV15, the J call TRBJ1-1; possible D gene TRBD1, 6 bases. The read terminates 1 residue before the CDR3 end, so the remaining end is supplied by the germline J gene. There are 13 residues in the CDR3. CDR1 is SGHND, CDR2 FRSKSL, per germline. V gave up 6 bases and J gave up 3 bases, with 11 bases separating them.

With regard to this clone: Here the gene names and germline are mouse. The read gets to within 1 residue of the CDR3 end, and the germline J gene fills in the rest. The identical CDR3 is also encoded by other nucleotide sequences in the sample. The V gene is TRBV2, the J gene TRBJ1-6; tentative D call: TRBD1 (5 bases). TRBJ1-6 is assigned to the ORF class and has an uncertain function. Trimming cost V 3 bases and J 3 bases, with 6 bases left between them. The CDR3 totals 14 residues. CDR1 is LGHNA, CDR2 YSYQKL, per germline. This chain's CDR3 is CASSQDNYNSPLYF. The CDR3 DNA, read in part, is TGTGCCAGCAGCCAGGACAACTATAATTCGCCCCTCTAC.

By proportion, this clone is large (0.1 to 1%). Gene names follow the mouse nomenclature. The CDR3 is cut off 1 residue early in the read; its end comes from the germline J gene. V usage is TRBV14 and J usage is TRBJ1-5, with 10 bases lining up with TRBD1. CDR1 and CDR2 from the germline V gene are SGHDT and FRDEAV. The length of the CDR3 is 14 residues. Losses at the gene ends were 5 bases for V and 5 bases for J; bases not matched to a gene: 4. CDR3 region: CASRAGTGDQAPLF. The CDR3 bases that were read are TGTGCCAGCAGGGCCGGGACAGGGGACCAGGCTCCGCTT. The whole variable domain, filled in from reference TRBV14 and TRBJ1-5, reads EAGVTQSPRYAVLQEGQAVSFWCDPISGHDTLYWYQQPRDQGPQLLVYFRDEAVIDNSQLPSDRFSAVRPKGTNSTLKIQSAKQGDTATYLCASRAGTGDQAPLFGEGTRLSVL.

A note on this clone: The genes and germline here are from mouse. The read ends 1 residue shy of where the CDR3 ends; the end is completed using the germline J gene. This chain uses TRBV12-1 with TRBJ2-5, with 9 bases aligning to TRBD2. The V gene end was trimmed by 2 bases and the J gene end by 3 bases; junction bases not matched to a gene: 2. The CDR3 sequence is 14 residues long. Germline V gene sequence: CDR1 SGHSN, CDR2 HYEKVE. The CDR3 sequence is CASSRGLGQDTQYF. Partial CDR3 DNA: TGTGCCAGCTCTCGGGGACTGGGACAAGACACCCAGTAC.